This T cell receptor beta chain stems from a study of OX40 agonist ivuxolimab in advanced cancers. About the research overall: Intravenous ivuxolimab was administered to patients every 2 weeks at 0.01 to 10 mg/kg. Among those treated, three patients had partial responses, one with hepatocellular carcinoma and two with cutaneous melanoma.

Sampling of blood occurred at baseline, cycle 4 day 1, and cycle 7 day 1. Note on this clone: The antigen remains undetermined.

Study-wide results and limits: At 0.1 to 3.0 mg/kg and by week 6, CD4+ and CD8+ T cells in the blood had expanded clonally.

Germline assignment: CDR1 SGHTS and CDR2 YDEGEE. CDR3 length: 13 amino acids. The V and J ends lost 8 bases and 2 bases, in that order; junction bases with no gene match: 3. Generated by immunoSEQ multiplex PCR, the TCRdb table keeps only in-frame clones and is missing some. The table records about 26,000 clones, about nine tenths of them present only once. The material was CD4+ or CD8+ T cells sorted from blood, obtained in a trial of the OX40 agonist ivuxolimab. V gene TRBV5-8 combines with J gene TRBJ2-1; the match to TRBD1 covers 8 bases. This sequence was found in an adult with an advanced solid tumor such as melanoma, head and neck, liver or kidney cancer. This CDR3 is CARPGQAYNEQFF. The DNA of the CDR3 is TGTGCCAGACCGGGACAGGCCTACAATGAGCAGTTCTTC.